This is a list of T cell receptor beta chains from one sample in a study of T cell responses to AZD1222 COVID-19 vaccine. Sequencing used immunoSEQ multiplex PCR; TCRdb keeps in-frame clones, though not all of them. The sample has around 150,000 clones, 85% to 95% seen once. Material: peripheral blood, obtained on day 0 of AZD1222 vaccination. Source of these receptors: an adult in good health. CDR3s include the opening cysteine and the closing phenylalanine or tryptophan. The order of the fields is CDR3 length, clone size, D gene, J gene, V gene, CDR3 DNA, CDR3 protein. D genes are given only for firm matches. Expanded clones are given a class, and other clones once, few, many or no size at all.

len: 15
abundance: -
d_gene: -
j_gene: TRBJ1-2
v_gene: TRBV27
CDR3nt: TGTGCCACCCGCGGGTCGACAGGCACTAACTATGGCTACACCTTC
CDR3aa: CATRGSTGTNYGYTF

len: 13
abundance: -
d_gene: -
j_gene: TRBJ1-4
v_gene: TRBV4-1
CDR3nt: TGCGCCAGCAGCCAAGTACAGGGTGAAAAACTGTTTTTT
CDR3aa: CASSQVQGEKLFF

len: 16
abundance: few
d_gene: -
j_gene: TRBJ2-2
v_gene: TRBV4-1
CDR3nt: TGCGCCAGCAGCCAAGATCCGGGAACGAACACCGGGGAGCTGTTTTTT
CDR3aa: CASSQDPGTNTGELFF

len: 17
abundance: -
d_gene: TRBD1
j_gene: TRBJ1-2
v_gene: TRBV4-3
CDR3nt: TGCGCCAGCAGCCAAGAAGGACCGGGACAGGGGGCGAAAGGCTACACCTTC
CDR3aa: CASSQEGPGQGAKGYTF

len: 14
abundance: -
d_gene: TRBD1
j_gene: TRBJ1-5
v_gene: TRBV2
CDR3nt: TGTGCCAGCAGTTCCAGGACAGGGAACCAGCCCCAGCATTTT
CDR3aa: CASSSRTGNQPQHF

len: 10
abundance: -
d_gene: -
j_gene: TRBJ2-5
v_gene: TRBV20-1
CDR3nt: TGCAGTGCTAGTGGGGAGACCCAGTACTTC
CDR3aa: CSASGETQYF

len: 15
abundance: -
d_gene: TRBD2
j_gene: TRBJ2-1
v_gene: TRBV5-4
CDR3nt: TGTGCCAGCAGTAGTAGCGGGAGGGCCGACAATGAGCAGTTCTTC
CDR3aa: CASSSSGRADNEQFF

len: 16
abundance: -
d_gene: -
j_gene: TRBJ2-3
v_gene: TRBV9
CDR3nt: TGTGCCAGCAGCGTAGGAGGCGGCCTGGGGACAGATACGCAGTATTTT
CDR3aa: CASSVGGGLGTDTQYF

len: 11
abundance: -
d_gene: -
j_gene: TRBJ1-5
v_gene: TRBV30
CDR3nt: TGTGCCTGGAGTGTCGGGGGACCCCAGCATTTT
CDR3aa: CAWSVGGPQHF

len: 18
abundance: -
d_gene: TRBD2
j_gene: TRBJ2-1
v_gene: TRBV5-4
CDR3nt: TGTGCCAGCAGCTATCGACGGACTAGCGGGAGGGCTTCTTTTGAGCAGTTCTTC
CDR3aa: CASSYRRTSGRASFEQFF

len: 14
abundance: -
d_gene: -
j_gene: TRBJ1-4
v_gene: TRBV6-5
CDR3nt: TGTGCCAGCAGTTACTCATCTGGTAATGAAAAACTGTTTTTT
CDR3aa: CASSYSSGNEKLFF

len: 13
abundance: -
d_gene: -
j_gene: TRBJ2-3
v_gene: TRBV24-1
CDR3nt: TGTGCCACCAGTGCCCCGGTATCAGATACGCAGTATTTT
CDR3aa: CATSAPVSDTQYF

len: 13
abundance: -
d_gene: -
j_gene: TRBJ1-2
v_gene: TRBV30
CDR3nt: TGTGCCTGGAGGGACAGCCCCTTCTATGGCTACACCTTC
CDR3aa: CAWRDSPFYGYTF

len: 13
abundance: -
d_gene: -
j_gene: TRBJ1-1
v_gene: TRBV5-4
CDR3nt: TGTGCCAGCAGCCTGAGATCGAACACTGAAGCTTTCTTT
CDR3aa: CASSLRSNTEAFF

len: 15
abundance: -
d_gene: -
j_gene: TRBJ1-2
v_gene: TRBV6-5
CDR3nt: TGTGCCAGCAGATTGGGGACAAATACTAACTATGGCTACACCTTC
CDR3aa: CASRLGTNTNYGYTF

len: 15
abundance: -
d_gene: -
j_gene: TRBJ2-7
v_gene: TRBV18
CDR3nt: TGTGCCAGCTCACCGACCGGGACGGCTACCTACGAGCAGTACTTC
CDR3aa: CASSPTGTATYEQYF

len: 15
abundance: -
d_gene: -
j_gene: TRBJ1-2
v_gene: TRBV5-1
CDR3nt: TGCGCCAGCAGCTTGCAACCCACAACTAACTATGGCTACACCTTC
CDR3aa: CASSLQPTTNYGYTF

len: 14
abundance: once
d_gene: TRBD1
j_gene: TRBJ2-7
v_gene: TRBV7-8
CDR3nt: TGTGCCAGCAGCTCGGGACAGGTTAGCTACGAGCAGTACTTC
CDR3aa: CASSSGQVSYEQYF

len: 14
abundance: -
d_gene: -
j_gene: TRBJ2-7
v_gene: TRBV9
CDR3nt: TGTGCCAGCAGCGAAGGGACGGGGGTCTCTGAGCAGTACTTC
CDR3aa: CASSEGTGVSEQYF

len: 14
abundance: once
d_gene: -
j_gene: TRBJ1-1
v_gene: TRBV5-5
CDR3nt: TGTGCCAGCAGCTTGGCGGGACAGAACACTGAAGCTTTCTTT
CDR3aa: CASSLAGQNTEAFF

len: 12
abundance: -
d_gene: -
j_gene: TRBJ1-5
v_gene: TRBV28
CDR3nt: TGTTCGACATTCGATAGCAATCAGCCCCAGCATTTT
CDR3aa: CSTFDSNQPQHF

len: 15
abundance: -
d_gene: TRBD1
j_gene: TRBJ2-5
v_gene: TRBV5-1
CDR3nt: TGCGCCAGCAGCTCGTTAGGGGGCGCCCAAGAGACCCAGTACTTC
CDR3aa: CASSSLGGAQETQYF

len: 16
abundance: -
d_gene: TRBD1
j_gene: TRBJ1-4
v_gene: TRBV28
CDR3nt: TGTGCCAGCAGTTTCTCGACAGGGACCCGGGGAGAAAAACTGTTTTTT
CDR3aa: CASSFSTGTRGEKLFF

len: 13
abundance: -
d_gene: -
j_gene: TRBJ1-3
v_gene: TRBV3-1/TRBV3-2
CDR3nt: TGTGCCAGCAGCCTCGGCGTCGGAAACACCATATATTTT
CDR3aa: CASSLGVGNTIYF

len: 15
abundance: -
d_gene: -
j_gene: TRBJ1-5
v_gene: TRBV3-1/TRBV3-2
CDR3nt: TGTGCCAGCAGCCCCTTCGGGATTAGCAATCAGCCCCAGCATTTT
CDR3aa: CASSPFGISNQPQHF

len: 16
abundance: -
d_gene: TRBD2
j_gene: TRBJ2-3
v_gene: TRBV19
CDR3nt: TGTGCCAGTAGCCGACTAGCGGGGGGCTTGGCCGATACGCAGTATTTT
CDR3aa: CASSRLAGGLADTQYF

len: 14
abundance: -
d_gene: TRBD2
j_gene: TRBJ2-7
v_gene: TRBV27
CDR3nt: TGTGCCAGCAGTTTTGGGGGAGGGCGATACGAGCAGTACTTC
CDR3aa: CASSFGGGRYEQYF

len: 16
abundance: -
d_gene: -
j_gene: TRBJ1-5
v_gene: TRBV6-2/TRBV6-3
CDR3nt: TGTGCCAGCAGTTACGGGCAGACGCGCCACAATCAGCCCCAGCATTTT
CDR3aa: CASSYGQTRHNQPQHF

len: 17
abundance: -
d_gene: -
j_gene: TRBJ1-5
v_gene: TRBV9
CDR3nt: TGTGCCAGCAGCGACTCCTCAGGGCCCCTGGGCAATCAGCCCCAGCATTTT
CDR3aa: CASSDSSGPLGNQPQHF

len: 16
abundance: -
d_gene: -
j_gene: TRBJ2-2
v_gene: TRBV5-1
CDR3nt: TGCGCCAGCAGCTTGGGGGGCGGGACGAACACCGGGGAGCTGTTTTTT
CDR3aa: CASSLGGGTNTGELFF

len: 15
abundance: -
d_gene: -
j_gene: TRBJ2-1
v_gene: TRBV12-5
CDR3nt: TGTGCTAGTGCTTTAGGGCTAGTGGGCTACAATGAGCAGTTCTTC
CDR3aa: CASALGLVGYNEQFF

len: 15
abundance: -
d_gene: TRBD1
j_gene: TRBJ1-6
v_gene: TRBV7-8
CDR3nt: TGTGCCAGCAGCTCCCGGACAGGCTATAATTCACCCCTCCACTTT
CDR3aa: CASSSRTGYNSPLHF

len: 11
abundance: -
d_gene: -
j_gene: TRBJ2-7
v_gene: TRBV12-3/TRBV12-4
CDR3nt: TGTGCCAGCAGTTTAAGTGCAGAGCAGTACTTC
CDR3aa: CASSLSAEQYF

len: 14
abundance: -
d_gene: TRBD1
j_gene: TRBJ1-1
v_gene: TRBV28
CDR3nt: TGTGCCAGCAGCTCAGGGGGCTTGAACACTGAAGCTTTCTTT
CDR3aa: CASSSGGLNTEAFF

len: 15
abundance: -
d_gene: TRBD2
j_gene: TRBJ2-7
v_gene: TRBV10-3
CDR3nt: TGTGCCATCAGTCCCGGGACTAGCGGTACCTACGAGCAGTACTTC
CDR3aa: CAISPGTSGTYEQYF

len: 14
abundance: -
d_gene: TRBD1
j_gene: TRBJ2-7
v_gene: TRBV5-4
CDR3nt: TGTGCCAGCAGCTCACCGGGACAGTTCTACGAGCAGTACTTC
CDR3aa: CASSSPGQFYEQYF

len: 15
abundance: once
d_gene: TRBD2
j_gene: TRBJ2-5
v_gene: TRBV14
CDR3nt: TGTGCCAGCAGCCAAGGTGGTAGCGGGCAAGAGACCCAGTACTTC
CDR3aa: CASSQGGSGQETQYF

len: 14
abundance: once
d_gene: TRBD1
j_gene: TRBJ2-3
v_gene: TRBV9
CDR3nt: TGTGCCAGCAGCCCAGGGACAGTCACAGATACGCAGTATTTT
CDR3aa: CASSPGTVTDTQYF

len: 15
abundance: -
d_gene: -
j_gene: TRBJ1-1
v_gene: TRBV28
CDR3nt: TGTGCCAGCAGTACCAGACAGAGGATGAACACTGAAGCTTTCTTT
CDR3aa: CASSTRQRMNTEAFF

len: 18
abundance: -
d_gene: -
j_gene: TRBJ1-6
v_gene: TRBV4-1
CDR3nt: TGCGCCAGCAGCCAAGATACCAGGAGAAGCTCCTATAATTCACCCCTCCACTTT
CDR3aa: CASSQDTRRSSYNSPLHF

len: 16
abundance: once
d_gene: -
j_gene: TRBJ2-3
v_gene: TRBV27
CDR3nt: TGTGCCAGCAGTTTAGGGACACAAATTAGCACAGATACGCAGTATTTT
CDR3aa: CASSLGTQISTDTQYF

len: 16
abundance: medium-sized
d_gene: TRBD1
j_gene: TRBJ2-7
v_gene: TRBV10-3
CDR3nt: TGTGCCATCAGTGAGTCGATGGGGACAGGCACCTACGAGCAGTACTTC
CDR3aa: CAISESMGTGTYEQYF

len: 15
abundance: -
d_gene: TRBD2
j_gene: TRBJ2-7
v_gene: TRBV2
CDR3nt: TGTGCCAGCAGTGAATTCCTAGCGGTAGACTACGAGCAGTACTTC
CDR3aa: CASSEFLAVDYEQYF

len: 17
abundance: -
d_gene: TRBD2
j_gene: TRBJ2-3
v_gene: TRBV27
CDR3nt: TGTGCCAGCAGTAGGGCTCGCGGGAGATCAAGCACAGATACGCAGTATTTT
CDR3aa: CASSRARGRSSTDTQYF

len: 16
abundance: -
d_gene: TRBD1
j_gene: TRBJ1-4
v_gene: TRBV24-1
CDR3nt: TGTGCCACCAGTGACCCATCAGGGGGCGCGGAGGAAAAACTGTTTTTT
CDR3aa: CATSDPSGGAEEKLFF

len: 18
abundance: -
d_gene: TRBD2
j_gene: TRBJ2-1
v_gene: TRBV7-3
CDR3nt: TGTGCCAGCAGCTTAATAAGCCGGACTAGCGGGGGGGCCGGTGAGCAGTTCTTC
CDR3aa: CASSLISRTSGGAGEQFF

len: 14
abundance: -
d_gene: -
j_gene: TRBJ2-7
v_gene: TRBV5-1
CDR3nt: TGCGCCAGCAGCTTGGGTCAGTTATACTACGAGCAGTACTTC
CDR3aa: CASSLGQLYYEQYF

len: 15
abundance: -
d_gene: -
j_gene: TRBJ2-3
v_gene: TRBV19
CDR3nt: TGTGCCAGTAGTCTCGAACTGGGGAGCACAGATACGCAGTATTTT
CDR3aa: CASSLELGSTDTQYF

len: 15
abundance: -
d_gene: -
j_gene: TRBJ2-1
v_gene: TRBV30
CDR3nt: TGTGCCTGGAGCGTTGGACTATACACCTACAATGAGCAGTTCTTC
CDR3aa: CAWSVGLYTYNEQFF

len: 14
abundance: once
d_gene: -
j_gene: TRBJ1-1
v_gene: TRBV9
CDR3nt: TGTGCCAGCAGCCCCCGTTGGAGGACTGCTGAAGCTTTCTTT
CDR3aa: CASSPRWRTAEAFF

len: 13
abundance: -
d_gene: -
j_gene: TRBJ1-1
v_gene: TRBV6-5
CDR3nt: TGTGCCAGCAGTAGGCATCTTCTCACTGAAGCTTTCTTT
CDR3aa: CASSRHLLTEAFF

len: 15
abundance: -
d_gene: -
j_gene: TRBJ1-1
v_gene: TRBV28
CDR3nt: TGTGCCAGCAGCCTAACAGGGTCGATGAACACTGAAGCTTTCTTT
CDR3aa: CASSLTGSMNTEAFF

len: 15
abundance: once
d_gene: -
j_gene: TRBJ1-5
v_gene: TRBV2
CDR3nt: TGTGCCAGCAGTGAAGGGGGGTGGGTCAATCAGCCCCAGCATTTT
CDR3aa: CASSEGGWVNQPQHF

len: 14
abundance: -
d_gene: -
j_gene: TRBJ1-1
v_gene: TRBV18
CDR3nt: TGTGCCAGCTCCCCGAGGACGGATATCACTGAAGCTTTCTTT
CDR3aa: CASSPRTDITEAFF

len: 16
abundance: -
d_gene: -
j_gene: TRBJ2-1
v_gene: TRBV6-5
CDR3nt: TGTGCCAGCAGTTACGGCGGCTGGAAATCCTACAATGAGCAGTTCTTC
CDR3aa: CASSYGGWKSYNEQFF